Sequencing of this T cell receptor beta chain was carried out in a study of T cell repertoires in cytomegalovirus infection. The overall study: Researchers turned to recently identified HLA-C-restricted CMV epitopes as well as well-studied HLA-B-restricted ones. Public TCR beta signatures provided an indication of both CMV infection and a matching HLA type.

General observations from the study: Ex vivo, HLA-C-restricted CMV-specific TCR beta clonotypes prevailed over the rest of the response. CMV carriers with the relevant HLA were identified by cumulative public TCR beta family frequency.

CDR3 length: 16 amino acids. CDR1 is SEHNR and CDR2 is FQNEAQ in the germline V gene (reference sequence). The J segment lost 0 bases and the V segment lost 3 bases, leaving 3 bases of the junction unmatched. This clonotype was detected only a few times. The antigen is unknown. TCRdb reprocessed the reads with MiXCR, giving one entry per CDR3 protein. The top ten clones hold over 85% of a sample with roughly 49,000 distinct CDR3 sequences, roughly 22% of them seen once. The receptor was isolated from a human donor in good health (CMV status not recorded). Some clones in this sample may be carry-over from other donors' samples. The sample in question was CD8+ T cells from cultured PBMCs, obtained from culture after CMV antigen stimulation. This rearrangement joins TRBV7-9 to TRBJ1-4; TRBD1 matches 8 bases. This CDR3 reads CASSLDRDATNEKLFF. CDR3 DNA sequence: TGTGCCAGCAGCTTGGACAGGGACGCAACTAATGAAAAACTGTTTTTT.